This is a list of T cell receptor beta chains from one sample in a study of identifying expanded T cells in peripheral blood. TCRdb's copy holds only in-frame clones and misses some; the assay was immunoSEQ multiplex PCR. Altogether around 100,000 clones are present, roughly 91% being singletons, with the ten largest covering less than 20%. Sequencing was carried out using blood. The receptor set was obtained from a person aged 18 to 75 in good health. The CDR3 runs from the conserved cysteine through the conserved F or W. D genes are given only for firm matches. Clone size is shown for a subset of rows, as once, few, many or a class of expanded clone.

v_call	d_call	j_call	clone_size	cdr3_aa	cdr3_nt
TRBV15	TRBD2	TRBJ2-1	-	CATSRDGGEDNEQFF	TGTGCCACCAGCAGGGACGGGGGGGAAGACAATGAGCAGTTCTTC
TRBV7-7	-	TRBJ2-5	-	CASSSGAWETQYF	TGTGCCAGCAGCTCGGGGGCCTGGGAGACCCAGTACTTC
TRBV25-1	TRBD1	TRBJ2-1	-	CASSEYGQGVYNEQFF	TGTGCCAGCAGTGAATATGGGCAGGGGGTCTACAATGAGCAGTTCTTC
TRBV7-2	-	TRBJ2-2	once	CASTPDRTGELFF	TGTGCCAGCACCCCGGATCGGACCGGGGAGCTGTTTTTT
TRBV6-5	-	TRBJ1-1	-	CASSYEQANTEAFF	TGTGCCAGCAGTTACGAACAGGCGAACACTGAAGCTTTCTTT
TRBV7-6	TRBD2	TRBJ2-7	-	CASSQTGGHIYEQYF	TGTGCCAGCAGCCAAACGGGGGGGCATATCTACGAGCAGTACTTC
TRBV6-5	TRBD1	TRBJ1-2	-	CASNTGEPVYGYTF	TGTGCCAGCAACACAGGGGAGCCTGTCTATGGCTACACCTTC
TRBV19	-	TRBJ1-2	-	CASSITGPYGYTF	TGTGCCAGTAGTATAACGGGCCCCTATGGCTACACCTTC
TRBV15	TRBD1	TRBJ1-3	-	CATSRGQGGSTIYF	TGTGCCACCAGCAGAGGACAGGGTGGCAGCACCATATATTTT
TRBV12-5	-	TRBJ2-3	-	CASGPPAVSTDTQYF	TGTGCTAGTGGTCCCCCGGCGGTAAGCACAGATACGCAGTATTTT
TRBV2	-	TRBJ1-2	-	CASSEGQLWGYTF	TGTGCCAGCAGTGAAGGACAGCTATGGGGCTACACCTTC